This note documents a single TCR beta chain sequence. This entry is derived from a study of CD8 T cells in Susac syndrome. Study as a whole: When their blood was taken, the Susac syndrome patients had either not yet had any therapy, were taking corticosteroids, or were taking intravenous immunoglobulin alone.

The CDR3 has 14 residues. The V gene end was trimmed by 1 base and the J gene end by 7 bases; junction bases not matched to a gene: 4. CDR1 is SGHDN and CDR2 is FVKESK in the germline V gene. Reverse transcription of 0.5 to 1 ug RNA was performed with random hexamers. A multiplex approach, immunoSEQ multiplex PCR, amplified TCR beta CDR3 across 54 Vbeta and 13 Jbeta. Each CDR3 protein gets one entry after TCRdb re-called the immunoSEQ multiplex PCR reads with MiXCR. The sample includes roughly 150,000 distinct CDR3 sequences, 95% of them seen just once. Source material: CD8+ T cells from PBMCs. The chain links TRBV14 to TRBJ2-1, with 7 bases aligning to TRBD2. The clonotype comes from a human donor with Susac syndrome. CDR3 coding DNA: TGTGCCAGCAGCCAAGTACTAGCGTTGAATGAGCAGTTCTTC. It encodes CASSQVLALNEQFF.